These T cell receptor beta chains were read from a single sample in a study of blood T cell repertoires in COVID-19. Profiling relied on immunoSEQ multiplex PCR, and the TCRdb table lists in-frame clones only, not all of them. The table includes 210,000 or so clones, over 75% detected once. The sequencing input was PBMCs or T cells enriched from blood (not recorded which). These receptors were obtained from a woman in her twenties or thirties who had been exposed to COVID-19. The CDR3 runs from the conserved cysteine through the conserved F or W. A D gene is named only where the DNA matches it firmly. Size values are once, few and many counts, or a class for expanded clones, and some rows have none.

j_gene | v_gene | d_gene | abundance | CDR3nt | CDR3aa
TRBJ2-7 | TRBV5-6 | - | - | TGTGCCAGCAGCTTGGTTCAGGACACGTCCTACGAGCAGTACTTC | CASSLVQDTSYEQYF
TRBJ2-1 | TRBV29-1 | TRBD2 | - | TGCAGCGTTGGGAAACTAGCGGACAATGAGCAGTTCTTC | CSVGKLADNEQFF
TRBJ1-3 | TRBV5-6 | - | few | TGTGCCAGCAGCTTGACACAGGTCTCTGGAAACACCATATATTTT | CASSLTQVSGNTIYF
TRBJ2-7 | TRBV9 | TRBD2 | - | TGTGCCAGCAGCGCAGAGCCCGGACTAGCGGACTCCTACGAGCAGTACTTC | CASSAEPGLADSYEQYF
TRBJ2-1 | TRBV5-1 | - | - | TGCGCCAGCAGCTTGGTCAGCGGTGAGCAGTTCTTC | CASSLVSGEQFF
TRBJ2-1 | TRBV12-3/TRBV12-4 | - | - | TGTGCCAGCAGTTTAGCAGAAGGGGGGGTGCAGTTCTTC | CASSLAEGGVQFF
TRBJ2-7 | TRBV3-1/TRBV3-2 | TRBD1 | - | TGTGCCAGCAGCGAACGGGACAGCCTAGGGGAGCAGTACTTC | CASSERDSLGEQYF
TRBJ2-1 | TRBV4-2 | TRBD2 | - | TGTGCCAGCAGCCAAGATATGGGAGCCGGGACTAGCGATCTATACAATGAGCAGTTCTTC | CASSQDMGAGTSDLYNEQFF
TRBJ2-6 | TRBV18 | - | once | TGTGCCAGCTCACCGTCTCGGAGGTCCTCTGGGGCCAACGTCCTGACTTTC | CASSPSRRSSGANVLTF
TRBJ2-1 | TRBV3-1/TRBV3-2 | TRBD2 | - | TGTGCCAGCAGCCAAATCTCGGGAGGAGCCTACAATGAGCAGTTCTTC | CASSQISGGAYNEQFF
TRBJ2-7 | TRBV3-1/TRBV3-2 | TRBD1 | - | TGTGCCAGCAGCACGACAGGGGGCTACGAGCAGTACTTC | CASSTTGGYEQYF
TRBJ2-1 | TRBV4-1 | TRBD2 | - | TGCGCCAGCAGCCAAGAGAAGCGGGAGGGGTGGAATGAGCAGTTCTTC | CASSQEKREGWNEQFF
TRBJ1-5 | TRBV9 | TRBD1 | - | TGTGCCAGCAGCGTAGGGGGGACAGAAGATCAGCCCCAGCATTTT | CASSVGGTEDQPQHF
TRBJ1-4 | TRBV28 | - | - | TGTGCCAGCAGTTTACCCCTCGGGACACCTAATGAAAAACTGTTTTTT | CASSLPLGTPNEKLFF
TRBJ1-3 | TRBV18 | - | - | TGTGCCAGCTCACCGCCGGGAAACTTTCCTGGAAACACCATATATTTT | CASSPPGNFPGNTIYF
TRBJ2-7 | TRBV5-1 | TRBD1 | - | TGCGCCAGCAGCCGGCTGACAGGGTCGTACGAGCAGTACTTC | CASSRLTGSYEQYF
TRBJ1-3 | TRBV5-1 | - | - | TGCGCCAGCAGCTTGCAGGGTGAAAGAAACACCATATATTTT | CASSLQGERNTIYF
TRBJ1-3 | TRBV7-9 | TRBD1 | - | TGTGCCAGCAGGTCGGACAGGAGCTCTGGAAACACCATATATTTT | CASRSDRSSGNTIYF
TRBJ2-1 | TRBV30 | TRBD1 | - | TGTGCCTGGGACAGGGGAATTGAGCAGTTCTTC | CAWDRGIEQFF
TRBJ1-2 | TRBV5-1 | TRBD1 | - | TGCGCCAGCAGCTCGTTAATCGACAGGGCCAATAACTATGGCTACACCTTC | CASSSLIDRANNYGYTF
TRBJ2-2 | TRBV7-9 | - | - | TGTGCCAGCAGCTTAGGGGAGACCGGGGAGCTGTTTTTT | CASSLGETGELFF
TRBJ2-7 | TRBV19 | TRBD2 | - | TGTGCCAGTAGTATACTAGCGGGGGACTACGAGCAGTACTTC | CASSILAGDYEQYF
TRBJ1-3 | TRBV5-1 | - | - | TGCGCCAGCAGCTTGGGGCTTGGAAACACCATATATTTT | CASSLGLGNTIYF
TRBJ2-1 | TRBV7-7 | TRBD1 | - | TGTGCCAGCAGCTCTGGACAGGGCTCCTACAATGAGCAGTTCTTC | CASSSGQGSYNEQFF
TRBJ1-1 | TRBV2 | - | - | TGTGCCAGCGAGTCAGGGGTCACTGAAGCTTTCTTT | CASESGVTEAFF
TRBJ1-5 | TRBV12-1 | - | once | TGTGCCAGCAGCCCCTTTGGACACTATCAGCCCCAGCATTTT | CASSPFGHYQPQHF
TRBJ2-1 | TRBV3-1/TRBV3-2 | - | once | TGTGCCAGCAGCCAAGTGGTGGCCAGGGGCGGTGATGAGCAGTTCTTC | CASSQVVARGGDEQFF
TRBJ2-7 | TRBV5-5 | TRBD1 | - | TGTGCCAGCAGCTTAGGACAGGCCACCTACGAGCAGTACTTC | CASSLGQATYEQYF
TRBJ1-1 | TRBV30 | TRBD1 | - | TGTGCCATGGACAGGGAATCGAACACTGAAGCTTTCTTT | CAMDRESNTEAFF
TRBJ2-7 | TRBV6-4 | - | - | TGTGCCAGCAGTGTCTCCAAGCGCGCGAACTTC | CASSVSKRANF
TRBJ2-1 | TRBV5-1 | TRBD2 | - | TGCGCCAGCAGCTTGACTAGCGGGAGCTCCAATGAGCAGTTCTTC | CASSLTSGSSNEQFF
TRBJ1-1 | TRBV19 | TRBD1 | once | TGTGCCAGTAGCCTTGGGACAGGGGAAGCTTTCTTT | CASSLGTGEAFF
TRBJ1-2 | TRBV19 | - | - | TGTGCCAGTATAGGAGTATCTGGCTACACCTTC | CASIGVSGYTF
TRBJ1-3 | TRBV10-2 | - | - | TGCGCCAGCAGACCGGGGGGGGTAGGATCTGGAAACACCATATATTTT | CASRPGGVGSGNTIYF
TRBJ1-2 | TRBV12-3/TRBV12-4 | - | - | TGTGCCAGCAGCCCGGGGGTCGTAGGCTACACCTTC | CASSPGVVGYTF
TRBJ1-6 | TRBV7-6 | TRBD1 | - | TGTGCCAGCAGCCTCCGGGACAGGAGCTCCTATAATTCACCCCTCCACTTT | CASSLRDRSSYNSPLHF
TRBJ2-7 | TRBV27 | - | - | TGTGCCAGCAGCCGGGCGCCGGGGGAGCAGTACTTC | CASSRAPGEQYF